This T cell receptor beta chain was documented in a study of blood T cell repertoires in COVID-19. Generated by immunoSEQ multiplex PCR, the TCRdb table keeps only in-frame clones and is missing some. Seen here are fewer than 400,000 clones, over 80% observed once, and the top ten hold under 6%. Germline V gene sequence: CDR1 SGHRS, CDR2 YFSETQ. Trimming left V 4 bases short and J 0 bases short, with 7 bases between. The CDR3 covers 13 residues. Sequencing was done on a sample of PBMCs or T cells enriched from blood (not recorded which). The chain links TRBV5-1 to TRBJ1-2, with D perhaps matching TRBD1 (5 bases). The origin of this receptor is a man younger than 45 who had recovered from COVID-19. In DNA form, the CDR3 reads TGCGCCAGCAGCGAGACAGCTAACTATGGCTACACCTTC. It codes for CASSETANYGYTF.